The 22 T cell receptor beta chains listed next were all sequenced from one sample in a study of T cells in Graves' hyperthyroidism and ophthalmopathy. RNA transcripts served as the template for amplifying TCR beta CDR3 regions. A set of HTBI primers served as the primers for a first-round RT-PCR of the TCR CDR3. TCRdb fed the multiplex PCR reads into MiXCR, producing one record per CDR3 protein. Among some 350,000 distinct CDR3 sequences, 19% were seen once, and the ten largest hold 3% to 4%. Sequenced sample: blood. These receptors all stem from a woman younger than 30 with Graves' hyperthyroidism.

The V and J genes are TRBV20-1 and TRBJ2-5, with 10 nucleotides matching TRBD1. Trimming at V came to 5 bases and at J to 4 bases, leaving 10 bases not matched to a gene. The CDR3 has 15 residues. Germline assignment: CDR1 DFQATT and CDR2 SNEGSKA (reference sequence). For the CDR3, the DNA is TGCAGTGCTCAGGCGGACAGGGGGAGCGGAGAGACCCAGTACTTC. It codes for CSAQADRGSGETQYF.

This clonotype was seen repeatedly, ten times or more. The V and J genes are TRBV6-1 and TRBJ2-5; TRBD1 matches 7 bases. The germline gives CDR1 MNHNS, CDR2 SASEGT. Trimming cost V 5 bases and J 2 bases; bases outside gene matches: 5. This CDR3 is 14 amino acids long. The DNA of the CDR3 is TGTGCCAGCAGTATCGGGACAGTTCAAGAGACCCAGTACTTC. Its translation: CASSIGTVQETQYF.

This clonotype was recorded only once. The chain links TRBV6-1 to TRBJ1-6; D is possibly TRBD1 (5 bases). The V and J ends lost 7 bases and 7 bases respectively, with 8 bases between them. The CDR3 is 12 residues long. Germline assignment: CDR1 MNHNS and CDR2 SASEGT. This chain's CDR3 is CASKGYNSPLHF. CDR3 coding DNA: TGTGCCAGCAAGGGGTACAATTCACCCCTCCACTTT.

This clonotype was seen ten or more times. The V gene is TRBV28, the J gene TRBJ1-2; D not resolved. V dropped 6 bases and J dropped 3 bases, with 14 bases sitting between them. This CDR3 spans 14 amino acids. Germline V CDR1 and CDR2: MDHEN, SYDVKM. The CDR3 coding sequence is TGTGCCAGCAGCCTGCTCGGGGTTGACTATGGCTACACCTTC. Amino acids: CASSLLGVDYGYTF.

This clonotype was observed at least ten times. V and J are TRBV12-3 or TRBV12-4 and TRBJ1-5, with TRBD1 as a possible D gene (6 bases). This CDR3 is 16 amino acids long. The germline V and J ends were trimmed by 2 bases and 6 bases, with 17 bases remaining between them. CDR3 protein: CASSLLRGAPGQPQHF. The CDR3 DNA sequence: TGTGCCAGCAGTTTACTCCGGGGGGCGCCGGGTCAGCCCCAGCATTTT.

This clonotype was seen a handful of times. CDR3 sequence: CASSLVREQETQYF. For the CDR3, the DNA is TGCGCCAGCAGCTTGGTCCGGGAGCAAGAGACCCAGTACTTC. The chain recombines TRBV5-1 with TRBJ2-5, with D possibly matching TRBD2 (6 bases). The CDR3 runs 14 residues. Germline values: CDR1 SGHRS, CDR2 YFSETQ. The V and J ends lost 0 bases and 2 bases respectively, with 8 bases between them.

This clonotype was seen at least ten times. V gene TRBV7-3 combines with J gene TRBJ1-1; D is unresolved. Germline-derived CDR1 and CDR2 are SGHTA and FQGTGA. Trimming took 1 base from V and 4 from J, leaving 13 bases between them. CDR3 size: 15 residues. The CDR3 bases are TGTGCCAGCAGCTTAAGTCCGGGAGCGCTCACTGAAGCTTTCTTT. Translation: CASSLSPGALTEAFF.

About this clonotype: A clone one base away is much larger, so this may be a read error. This is likely a read error, given that the CDR3 carries no conserved phenylalanine or tryptophan at its end. This chain joins TRBV12-3 or TRBV12-4 and TRBJ2-7; the match to TRBD1 covers 8 bases. V gave up 6 bases and J gave up 9 bases; unmatched junction bases: 7. This CDR3 contains 12 residues. The CDR3 DNA sequence: TGTGCCAGCAGCTCGGACAGGGCGGGGCAGTACCTC. It codes for CASSSDRAGQYL.

Many counts were recorded for this clonotype. The chain has TRBV4-1 and TRBJ2-5; no definite D call. Trimming stripped 2 bases from V and 1 base from J, with 11 bases between. There are 15 residues in the CDR3. Germline CDR1 and CDR2: MGHRA and YSYEKL. CDR3 sequence: CASSQSQTLQETQYF. The CDR3 DNA sequence: TGCGCCAGCAGCCAATCCCAGACCCTCCAAGAGACCCAGTACTTC.

Turning to this clonotype: One junction end does not reproduce the germline sequence, and a read error may be involved. This sequence joins TRBV20-1 and TRBJ2-2, with D maybe TRBD1 (6 bases). Germline V CDR1 and CDR2: DFQATT, SNEGSKA (reference sequence). The CDR3 runs to 14 residues. The CDR3 loop is CCARAFTGTGELFF. The CDR3 DNA reads as TGCTGTGCTAGGGCTTTTACAGGGACCGGGGAGCTGTTTTTT.

In this sample, this clonotype turned up many times. The J gene is TRBJ2-7, the V gene TRBV13, with D possibly being TRBD1 (7 bases). Germline values: CDR1 PRHDT, CDR2 FYEKMQ (reference sequence). CDR3 length equals 15 residues. Between the trimmed V and J ends, which lost 7 bases and 5 bases, there was a span of 21 bases. The CDR3 DNA reads as TGTGCCAGCACTGGCGGCGGCAGGGGGGAAGACGAGCAGTACTTC. This translates into CASTGGGRGEDEQYF.

This chain uses TRBV10-3 with TRBJ1-1; D uncertain. Per the germline V gene, CDR1 is ENHRY and CDR2 is SYGVKD. Trimming shortened V by 10 bases and J by 1 base, and 13 bases separated the two germline ends. The CDR3 consists of 13 residues. CDR3 amino acids: CATLLSGNTEAFF. Written as DNA, the CDR3 is TGTGCCACGCTGCTGTCAGGGAACACTGAAGCTTTCTTT.

This clonotype came up a few times. The gene calls are TRBV7-9 and TRBJ1-1; tentatively, D is TRBD1 (6 bases). V was trimmed by 5 bases and J by 7 bases, leaving 17 bases between them. The CDR3 extends over 14 amino acids. Germline values: CDR1 SEHNR, CDR2 FQNEAQ (reference sequence). The CDR3 sequence: CASSPEGGHFEAFF. Written as DNA, the CDR3 is TGTGCCAGCAGCCCAGAGGGGGGACACTTTGAAGCTTTCTTT. Full variable domain (remainder filled in from reference TRBV7-9 and TRBJ1-1): DTGVSQNPRHKITKRGQNVTFRCDPISEHNRLYWYRQTLGQGPEFLTYFQNEAQLEKSRLLSDRFSAERPKGSFSTLEIQRTEQGDSAMYLCASSPEGGHFEAFFGQGTRLTVV.

This clonotype has a handful of counts. The chain couples TRBV6-1 to TRBJ2-5; 12 bases agree with TRBD1. The CDR3 sequence is 15 residues long. With 6 bases clipped from V and 1 base from J, the junction kept 3 bases outside the gene matches. From germline, CDR1 is MNHNS and CDR2 SASEGT. The CDR3 coding sequence is TGTGCCAGCAGCGGGACAGGGGGCCTCCAAGAGACCCAGTACTTC. As protein: CASSGTGGLQETQYF.

At least ten counts were recorded for this clonotype. This chain uses TRBV6-1 with TRBJ1-5; D is possibly TRBD1 (6 bases). Germline V gene sequence: CDR1 MNHNS, CDR2 SASEGT. The germline V and J ends were trimmed by 0 bases and 6 bases, with 12 bases remaining between them. CDR3 length: 15 residues. This chain's CDR3 is CASSEALEGGQPQHF. The DNA for the CDR3 is TGTGCCAGCAGTGAAGCGTTGGAGGGGGGTCAGCCCCAGCATTTT.

At least ten counts were recorded for this clonotype. The genes are TRBV7-8 and TRBJ1-2; D is ambiguous. V lost 7 bases, J lost 2 bases, and 11 bases lay in between. The V gene's germline CDR1 is SGHVS and CDR2 FQNEAQ. The CDR3 loop spans 13 amino acids. CDR3 sequence (DNA): TGTGCCAGCACCCTCGGCCTGAACTATGGCTACACCTTC. Translating it yields CASTLGLNYGYTF.

This clonotype has a handful of counts. The chain joins TRBV7-9 to TRBJ2-5; the match to TRBD2 covers 8 bases. This CDR3 has 14 amino acids. V lost 5 bases to trimming and J lost 4 bases; unmatched junction nucleotides: 6. Germline CDR1 and CDR2: SEHNR and FQNEAQ (reference sequence). The CDR3 here is CASSLGLATETQYF. The CDR3 bases are TGTGCCAGCAGCCTCGGACTAGCCACAGAGACCCAGTACTTC. The entire variable domain, with the rest obtained from reference TRBV7-9 and TRBJ2-5, is as follows: DTGVSQNPRHKITKRGQNVTFRCDPISEHNRLYWYRQTLGQGPEFLTYFQNEAQLEKSRLLSDRFSAERPKGSFSTLEIQRTEQGDSAMYLCASSLGLATETQYFGPGTRLLVL.

This clonotype was detected many times. The chain employs TRBV2 and TRBJ1-2; the D gene is possibly TRBD1 (6 bases). Germline loops: CDR1 SNHLY, CDR2 FYNNEI. This CDR3 is 16 amino acids long. Deletions cut 1 base from V and 5 bases from J, with 17 bases between. For the CDR3, the DNA is TGTGCCAGCAGTGAAGTGACAGGCCACATTCCTTATGGCTACACCTTC. Its protein is CASSEVTGHIPYGYTF.

Notes on this clonotype: A much larger clone lies a single base off, so this may be a read error. The CDR3 spells CASSQGLAGVFGQYF. Written as DNA, the CDR3 is TGCGCCAGCAGCCAAGGCCTAGCGGGGGTATTCGGGCAGTACTTC. The chain has TRBV4-1 and TRBJ2-7; TRBD2 matches at 10 bases. CDR1 and CDR2 (germline): MGHRA, YSYEKL. With 1 base clipped from V and 9 bases from J, the junction kept 9 bases outside the gene matches. This CDR3 spans 15 amino acids.

The CDR3 nucleotides are TGTGCCAGTAGCGGAACCGGGACGGACTATGGCTACACCTTC. Protein: CASSGTGTDYGYTF. This chain links TRBV19 with TRBJ1-2, with D possibly being TRBD1 (5 bases). CDR3 length: 14 residues. Germline V CDR1 and CDR2: LNHDA, SQIVND (reference sequence). V was pared by 6 bases and J by 3 bases, with 14 bases between.

This clonotype was observed at least ten times. The chain recombines TRBV27 with TRBJ1-2; D is perhaps TRBD1 (5 bases). V was trimmed by 2 bases and J by 3 bases, leaving 7 bases between them. Germline CDR1 MNHEY, CDR2 SMNVEV (reference sequence). The CDR3 consists of 13 residues. The CDR3 region is CASSLQGHYGYTF. The CDR3 bases are TGTGCCAGCAGTTTACAGGGCCACTATGGCTACACCTTC.

This clonotype was recorded only once. The V gene is TRBV30, the J gene TRBJ2-3; D is undetermined. CDR1 and CDR2 from the germline V gene are GTSNPN and SVGIG (reference sequence). This CDR3 has 11 residues. Trimming cost V 5 bases and J 6 bases, with 9 bases left between them. The CDR3 region has the DNA TGTGCCTGGGCTTTTAGGGATACGCAGTATTTT. Protein product: CAWAFRDTQYF.